Listed here are 21 T cell receptor beta chains from one sample, sequenced in a study of shared clonotypes between healthy human individuals. Method: immunoSEQ multiplex PCR; TCRdb's copy keeps in-frame clones and lacks some. The sample carries 1.5 million to 2.5 million clones, about 95% recorded once. CD45RO-negative CD8 cells positively selected for CCR7 made up the naive population, which excluded terminally differentiated effector memory CD45RA+ cells. Sequencing was done on a sample of naive CD8+ T cells sorted from blood. These receptors were collected from a man younger than 35 in good health.

Details on this clone: Other DNA variants within this sample encode the same CDR3. The chain uses TRBV6-5 and TRBJ1-2, with D maybe TRBD1 (5 bases). CDR3 length: 14 amino acids. Between the trimmed V and J ends, which lost 2 bases and 4 bases, there was a span of 11 bases. Germline CDR1 is MNHEY and CDR2 is SVGAGI. CDR3 bases: TGTGCCAGCAGTTACGCAGAGGGACCCTATGGCTACACCTTC. This sequence encodes CASSYAEGPYGYTF.

The rearrangement uses TRBV29-1 and TRBJ1-2, with TRBD1 matching over 7 bases. Unmatched junction bases numbered 15, after V lost 5 bases and J lost 3 bases. This CDR3 has 16 residues. The germline V gene encodes CDR1 SQVTM and CDR2 ANQGSEA. The CDR3: CSVQTGVGLSDYGYTF. The CDR3 DNA reads TGCAGCGTTCAAACAGGGGTGGGCCTTTCCGACTATGGCTACACCTTC.

With respect to this clone: Other DNA sequences in this sample translate to the same CDR3. The genes are TRBV28 and TRBJ2-7; 9 nucleotides align to TRBD1. CDR1 is MDHEN, CDR2 SYDVKM, per germline. The V segment lost 6 bases and the J segment 0 bases; nucleotides outside the gene matches: 3. The CDR3 covers 14 residues. CDR3 nucleotide sequence: TGTGCCAGCAGCACGACAGGGGGCTCCTACGAGCAGTACTTC. Its translation is CASSTTGGSYEQYF.

The gene calls are TRBV27 and TRBJ1-1, with TRBD1 matching 7 bases. Trimming removed 2 bases from V and 3 bases from J; junction bases left unmatched: 12. The CDR3 runs to 17 residues. Germline CDR1 MNHEY, CDR2 SMNVEV (reference sequence). The CDR3 bases are TGTGCCAGCAGTTTAATCGGGGGAGCAGGGGGTTACACTGAAGCTTTCTTT. It translates to CASSLIGGAGGYTEAFF.

The chain links TRBV10-2 to TRBJ2-1; 10 bases align to TRBD2. This CDR3 region has 14 residues. The J segment lost 8 bases and the V segment lost 6 bases, leaving 7 bases of the junction unmatched. Germline CDR1 reads WSHSY; CDR2 reads SAAADI. CDR3 bases: TGCGCCAGCAGAGGGGCTAGCGGGGGTGATGAGCAGTTCTTC. Translation: CASRGASGGDEQFF.

This rearrangement joins TRBV6-5 to TRBJ1-2, with 7 bases lining up with TRBD1. Losses at the gene ends were 0 bases for V and 0 bases for J; bases not matched to a gene: 1. Germline assignment: CDR1 MNHEY and CDR2 SVGAGI. This CDR3 is 15 amino acids long. The chain's CDR3 is CASSYSGTANYGYTF. CDR3 in DNA: TGTGCCAGCAGTTACTCGGGGACAGCTAACTATGGCTACACCTTC.

The CDR3 here is CASSSDGTGGLGYTF. The DNA for the CDR3 is TGTGCCAGCAGCTCGGATGGGACAGGGGGCTTGGGCTACACCTTC. The chain combines TRBV5-4 with TRBJ1-2; TRBD1 matches at 12 bases. V lost 3 bases, J lost 8 bases, and 8 bases stayed unmatched. Looked up from germline, CDR1 is SGHNT and CDR2 is YYREEE (reference sequence). The CDR3 covers 15 residues.

This clone appeared a single time. This chain joins TRBV7-3 and TRBJ1-3, with 8 nucleotides matching TRBD1. Germline V gene lookup returns CDR1 SGHTA and CDR2 FQGTGA. This CDR3 region has 18 residues. Trimming cost V 7 bases and J 0 bases; bases outside gene matches: 14. CDR3 in DNA: TGTGCCAGCATCCCCCGCGAGGCCAGGGGGCTCTCTGGAAACACCATATATTTT. Its protein product is CASIPREARGLSGNTIYF. The variable domain in full, completed from reference TRBV7-3 and TRBJ1-3, reads GAGVSQTPSNKVTEKGKYVELRCDPISGHTALYWYRQSLGQGPEFLIYFQGTGAADDSGLPNDRFFAVRPEGSVSTLKIQRTERGDSAVYLCASIPREARGLSGNTIYFGEGSWLTVV.

The V and J genes are TRBV4-1 and TRBJ2-7; TRBD2 is a possible D gene (5 bases). V shed 4 bases and J shed 0 bases, with 13 bases lying between them. The CDR3 sequence is 15 residues long. Germline CDR1 is MGHRA and CDR2 is YSYEKL. For the CDR3, the DNA is TGCGCCAGCAGCCCGGGGATGGCGCACTCCTACGAGCAGTACTTC. Translation: CASSPGMAHSYEQYF.

V usage is TRBV2 and J usage is TRBJ2-5; 7 nucleotides agree with TRBD2. The germline gives CDR1 SNHLY, CDR2 FYNNEI. This CDR3 region has 14 residues. J gave up 5 bases and V 4 bases, and 7 bases lay outside the gene matches. The DNA of the CDR3 is TGTGCCAGCAGTGGGCTAGCGGAGTGGGAGACCCAGTACTTC. Its protein product is CASSGLAEWETQYF.

V and J are TRBV6-1 and TRBJ2-7, with a tentative D call TRBD1 (6 bases). The CDR3 is 12 residues long. The V gene lost 10 bases and the J gene lost 1 base, with 11 bases spanning the gap. CDR1 is MNHNS, CDR2 SASEGT, per germline. CDR3 protein: CATRGPSYEQYF. As DNA, the CDR3 is TGTGCCACCAGGGGTCCATCCTACGAGCAGTACTTC.

The chain couples TRBV28 to TRBJ2-3, with D unresolved. Germline V gene data show CDR1 as MDHEN and CDR2 as SYDVKM. Between the trimmed V and J ends, which lost 5 bases and 6 bases, there was a span of 6 bases. The CDR3 spans 11 residues. CDR3 amino acids: CASSPRDTQYF. In DNA form, the CDR3 reads TGTGCCAGCAGTCCCCGGGATACGCAGTATTTT.

This chain links TRBV2 with TRBJ2-5; 11 bases align to TRBD2. J lost 2 bases, V lost 6 bases, and 5 bases had no gene match. CDR1 SNHLY and CDR2 FYNNEI come from the germline V gene. The CDR3 contains 15 residues. For the CDR3, the DNA is TGTGCCAGCAGAGTTAGCGGGGGGGGGCAAGAGACCCAGTACTTC. Residues: CASRVSGGGQETQYF. Using reference TRBV2 and TRBJ2-5 for the parts outside the CDR3, the full variable domain is EPEVTQTPSHQVTQMGQEVILRCVPISNHLYFYWYRQILGQKVEFLVSFYNNEISEKSEIFDDQFSVERPDGSNFTLKIRSTKLEDSAMYFCASRVSGGGQETQYFGPGTRLLVL.

About this clone: Within the sample, other DNA sequences also encode this same CDR3. The chain couples TRBV27 to TRBJ2-1; perhaps TRBD1 as D (5 bases). This CDR3 region has 15 residues. Germline-derived CDR1 and CDR2 are MNHEY and SMNVEV (reference sequence). V was clipped by 2 bases and J by 0 bases, with 8 bases between them. The CDR3 sequence: CASSLRQSSYNEQFF. CDR3 DNA: TGTGCCAGCAGTTTACGACAGAGCTCCTACAATGAGCAGTTCTTC.

This clone was detected a few times. V usage is TRBV27 and J usage is TRBJ1-2; no definite D call. Trimming shortened V by 3 bases and J by 2 bases, and 7 bases separated the two germline ends. In germline, CDR1 is MNHEY, CDR2 SMNVEV (reference sequence). The length of the CDR3 is 13 residues. This CDR3 reads CASSFQENYGYTF. Here the CDR3 DNA reads TGTGCCAGCAGTTTCCAGGAAAACTATGGCTACACCTTC.

The CDR3 nucleotides are TGTGCCAGCAGCTTAGCGCCGCAGGGGCGGGACACCATATATTTT. It encodes CASSLAPQGRDTIYF. V and J are TRBV7-6 and TRBJ1-3, with D tentatively TRBD1 (6 bases). Per the germline V gene, CDR1 is SGHVS and CDR2 is FNYEAQ. The CDR3 totals 15 residues. V gave up 0 bases and J gave up 8 bases, with 14 bases separating them. The full variable domain, rest sourced from reference TRBV7-6 and TRBJ1-3, is GAGVSQSPRYKVTKRGQDVALRCDPISGHVSLYWYRQALGQGPEFLTYFNYEAQQDKSGLPNDRFSAERPEGSISTLTIQRTEQRDSAMYRCASSLAPQGRDTIYFGEGSWLTVV.

This chain uses TRBV4-1 with TRBJ1-4; D possibly corresponds to TRBD1 (5 bases). The CDR3 covers 16 residues. V lost 4 bases and J 3 bases, leaving 15 bases between the germline ends. Germline V CDR1 and CDR2: MGHRA, YSYEKL. This CDR3 is CASSLVFGGANEKLFF. The CDR3 bases are TGCGCCAGCAGCCTTGTTTTCGGGGGGGCTAATGAAAAACTGTTTTTT.

This clone was recorded once. The gene calls are TRBV13 and TRBJ1-1; 7 bases fit TRBD1. The V gene end was trimmed by 7 bases and the J gene end by 3 bases; junction bases not matched to a gene: 5. The CDR3 loop spans 13 amino acids. Germline V lookup: CDR1 PRHDT, CDR2 FYEKMQ (reference sequence). Written as DNA, the CDR3 is TGTGCCAGCACCCGACAGGGCCACACTGAAGCTTTCTTT. It specifies CASTRQGHTEAFF. Drawing the rest from reference TRBV13 and TRBJ1-1, the complete variable domain is AAGVIQSPRHLIKEKRETATLKCYPIPRHDTVYWYQQGPGQDPQFLISFYEKMQSDKGSIPDRFSAQQFSDYHSELNMSSLELGDSALYFCASTRQGHTEAFFGQGTRLTVV.

This clone was observed a few times. The same CDR3 is also encoded by other DNA sequences in this sample. V is TRBV5-6 and J is TRBJ2-7; 11 nucleotides match TRBD1. The CDR3 sequence is 14 residues long. Germline assignment: CDR1 SGHDT and CDR2 YYEEEE. Trimming removed 3 bases from V and 2 bases from J; junction bases left unmatched: 1. The CDR3 sequence: CASSWDRGTYEQYF. For the CDR3, the DNA is TGTGCCAGCAGCTGGGACAGGGGGACCTACGAGCAGTACTTC.

V and J are TRBV7-9 and TRBJ2-1, with TRBD1 matching over 9 bases. Unmatched junction bases numbered 9, after V lost 4 bases and J lost 2 bases. Germline values: CDR1 SEHNR, CDR2 FQNEAQ (reference sequence). CDR3 length: 17 amino acids. In DNA form, the CDR3 reads TGTGCCAGCAGCTCGATTCCGGGACAGGGCCCCTACAATGAGCAGTTCTTC. Amino acids: CASSSIPGQGPYNEQFF.

CDR3 sequence (DNA): TGTGCCAGCAGTTTAGCCCGACAGGGGTTACAAGAGACCCAGTACTTC. It is translated as CASSLARQGLQETQYF. The chain employs TRBV28 and TRBJ2-5, with 8 bases fitting TRBD1. Germline lookup yields CDR1 MDHEN and CDR2 SYDVKM. CDR3 length equals 16 residues. V gave up 2 bases and J gave up 2 bases; unmatched junction bases: 7. Drawing the rest from reference TRBV28 and TRBJ2-5, the complete variable domain is DVKVTQSSRYLVKRTGEKVFLECVQDMDHENMFWYRQDPGLGLRLIYFSYDVKMKEKGDIPEGYSVSREKKERFSLILESASTNQTSMYLCASSLARQGLQETQYFGPGTRLLVL.